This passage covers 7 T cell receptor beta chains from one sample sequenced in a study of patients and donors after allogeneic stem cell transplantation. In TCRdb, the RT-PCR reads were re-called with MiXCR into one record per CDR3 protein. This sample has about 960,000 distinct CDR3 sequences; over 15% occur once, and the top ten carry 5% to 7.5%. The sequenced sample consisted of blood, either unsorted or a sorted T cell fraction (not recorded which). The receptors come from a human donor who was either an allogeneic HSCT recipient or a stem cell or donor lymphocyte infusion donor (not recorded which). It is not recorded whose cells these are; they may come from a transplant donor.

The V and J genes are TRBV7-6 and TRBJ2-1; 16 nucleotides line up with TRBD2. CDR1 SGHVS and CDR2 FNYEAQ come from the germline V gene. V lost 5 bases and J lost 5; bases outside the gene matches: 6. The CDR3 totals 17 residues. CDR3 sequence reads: CASSRGTSGRVNNEQFF. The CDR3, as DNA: TGTGCCAGCAGCCGAGGGACTAGCGGGAGGGTCAACAATGAGCAGTTCTTC.

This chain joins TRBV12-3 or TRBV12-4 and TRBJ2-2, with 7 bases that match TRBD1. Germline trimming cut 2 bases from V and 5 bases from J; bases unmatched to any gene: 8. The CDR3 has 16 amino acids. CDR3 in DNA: TGTGCCAGCAGTTTACCTGACAGGGTCTGGACCGGGGAGCTGTTTTTT. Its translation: CASSLPDRVWTGELFF.

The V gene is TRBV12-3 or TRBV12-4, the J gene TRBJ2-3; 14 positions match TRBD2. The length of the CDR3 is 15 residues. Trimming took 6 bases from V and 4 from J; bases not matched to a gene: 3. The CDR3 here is CASRRGLAGADTQYF. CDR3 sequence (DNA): TGTGCCAGCAGGCGGGGACTAGCGGGGGCAGATACGCAGTATTTT.

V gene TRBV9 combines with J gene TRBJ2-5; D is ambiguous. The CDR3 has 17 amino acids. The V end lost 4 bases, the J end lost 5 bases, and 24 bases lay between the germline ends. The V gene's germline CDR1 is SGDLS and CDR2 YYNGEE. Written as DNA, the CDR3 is TGTGCCAGCAGCATTCACCGGACGGAAGCTACCGGTGAGACCCAGTACTTC. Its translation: CASSIHRTEATGETQYF. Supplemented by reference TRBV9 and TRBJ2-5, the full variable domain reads DSGVTQTPKHLITATGQRVTLRCSPRSGDLSVYWYQQSLDQGLQFLIQYYNGEERAKGNILERFSAQQFPDLHSELNLSSLELGDSALYFCASSIHRTEATGETQYFGPGTRLLVL.

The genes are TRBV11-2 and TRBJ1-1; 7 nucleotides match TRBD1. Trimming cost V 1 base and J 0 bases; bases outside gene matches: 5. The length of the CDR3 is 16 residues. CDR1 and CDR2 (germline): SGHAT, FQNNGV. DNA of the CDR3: TGTGCCAGCAGCTTAGGGACAGGCTTCTTGAACACTGAAGCTTTCTTT. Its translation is CASSLGTGFLNTEAFF.

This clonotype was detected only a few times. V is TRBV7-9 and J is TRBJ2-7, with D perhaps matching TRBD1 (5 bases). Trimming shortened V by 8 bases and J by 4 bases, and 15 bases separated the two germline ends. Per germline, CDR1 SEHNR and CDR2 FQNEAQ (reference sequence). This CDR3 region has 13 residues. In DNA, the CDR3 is TGTGCCAGCCACGAGTCAGGGATGTACGAGCAGTACTTC. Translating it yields CASHESGMYEQYF.

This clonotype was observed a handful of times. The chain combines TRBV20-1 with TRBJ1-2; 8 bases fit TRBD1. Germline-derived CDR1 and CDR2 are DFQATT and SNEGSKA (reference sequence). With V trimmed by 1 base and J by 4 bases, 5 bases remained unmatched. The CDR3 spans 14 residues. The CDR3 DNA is TGCAGTGCTAGAGGCGGACAGGGCGTCTATGGCTACACCTTC. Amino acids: CSARGGQGVYGYTF.